The clone carrying this T cell receptor beta chain was seen many times. This CDR3 is 12 amino acids long. V lost 6 bases and J lost 7; bases outside the gene matches: 7. Germline CDR1 reads DFQATT; CDR2 reads SNEGSKA (reference sequence). This sample was included in a study of T cells in Graves' hyperthyroidism and ophthalmopathy. TCR beta CDR3 regions were amplified from RNA. First-round RT-PCR targeting the TCR CDR3 was performed with the HTBI primer set. MiXCR, run by TCRdb on the multiplex PCR reads, gives a single entry per CDR3 protein. This sample has more than 650,000 distinct CDR3 sequences; 12% to 15% occur once, and the top ten carry roughly a tenth.

The chain is built from TRBV20-1 and TRBJ1-2, with 8 bases aligning to TRBD1. This clonotype originated in a woman under 30 with Graves' hyperthyroidism. The sample was blood. CDR3 sequence (DNA): TGCAGTGCGGTGGGACAGGTCGGTGGCTACACCTTC. Protein sequence: CSAVGQVGGYTF.